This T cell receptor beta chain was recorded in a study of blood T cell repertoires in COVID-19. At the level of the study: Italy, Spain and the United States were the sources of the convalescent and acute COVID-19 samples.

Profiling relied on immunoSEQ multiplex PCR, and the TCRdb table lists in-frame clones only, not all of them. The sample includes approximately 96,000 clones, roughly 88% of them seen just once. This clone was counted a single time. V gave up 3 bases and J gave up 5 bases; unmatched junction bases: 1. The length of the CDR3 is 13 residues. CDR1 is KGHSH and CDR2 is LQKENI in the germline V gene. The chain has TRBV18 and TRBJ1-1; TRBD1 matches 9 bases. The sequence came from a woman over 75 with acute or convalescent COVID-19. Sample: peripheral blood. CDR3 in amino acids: CASSPDRGTEAFF. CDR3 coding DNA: TGTGCCAGCTCACCGGACAGGGGTACTGAAGCTTTCTTT.